A selection of T cell receptor beta chains follows, all from one sample in a study of T cells after posttransplantation cyclophosphamide. Produced via immunoSEQ multiplex PCR; TCRdb's table is partial and in-frame only. Of approximately 50,000 clones in the sample, 94% were seen once. Sequencing was done on a sample of PBMCs. The receptor source for this set is a woman aged 25 to 39 in good health and a related stem cell transplant donor. Both conserved end residues are part of each CDR3. A D gene is named only where the DNA matches it firmly. Clone size is not always given. Where it is, it says once, few, many or a class for expanded clones.

size	V	length	J	D	DNA	CDR3
NA	TRBV19	15	TRBJ1-1	NA	TGTGCCAGTAGTATAGGGCGTCAGGGTAGGACTGAAGCTTTCTTT	CASSIGRQGRTEAFF
NA	TRBV4-1	13	TRBJ1-2	NA	TGCGCCAGCAGCCAAGATGCAGGCTATGGCTACACCTTC	CASSQDAGYGYTF
NA	TRBV4-3	14	TRBJ1-1	NA	TGCGCCAGCAGCCAAGTTGGGAGGGGAACTGAAGCTTTCTTT	CASSQVGRGTEAFF
NA	TRBV6-1	13	TRBJ1-5	NA	TGTGCCAGCTCGCCCGGGATTAATCAGCCCCAGCATTTT	CASSPGINQPQHF
NA	TRBV7-9	14	TRBJ2-1	NA	TGTGCCAGCAGCTTTACGTCGGGGGACAATGAGCAGTTCTTC	CASSFTSGDNEQFF
NA	TRBV30	13	TRBJ2-7	NA	TGTGCCTGGAGTGTATCAGGGACCTACGAGCAGTACTTC	CAWSVSGTYEQYF
NA	TRBV11-3	15	TRBJ2-1	TRBD1	TGTGCCAGCAGCCGCTACAGGGGGCCCTACAATGAGCAGTTCTTC	CASSRYRGPYNEQFF
NA	TRBV7-2	14	TRBJ2-3	NA	TGTGCCAGCAGCTTGAACAGTCGCACAGATACGCAGTATTTT	CASSLNSRTDTQYF
NA	TRBV11-2	18	TRBJ2-7	TRBD2	TGTGCCAGCAGCCCATTTGGGACTAGCGGGGGTCCTTCCTACGAGCAGTACTTC	CASSPFGTSGGPSYEQYF
few	TRBV5-8	15	TRBJ2-5	TRBD2	TGTGCCAGCAGCGTCCCGGGACTAGGTGAAGAGACCCAGTACTTC	CASSVPGLGEETQYF
NA	TRBV10-1	15	TRBJ2-3	TRBD1	TGCGCCAGCAGTGAGTCGGAGACAGGGCCAGATACGCAGTATTTT	CASSESETGPDTQYF
NA	TRBV11-3	16	TRBJ2-1	TRBD2	TGTGCCAGCAGCGCAACGGGGCTAGCGGGGAACAATGAGCAGTTCTTC	CASSATGLAGNNEQFF
NA	TRBV4-3	14	TRBJ2-7	NA	TGCGCCAGCAGCCAAGATACAGGGACGTACGAGCAGTACTTC	CASSQDTGTYEQYF
NA	TRBV15	14	TRBJ2-5	NA	TGTGCCACCAGCAGAGAGCGGATCCAAGAGACCCAGTACTTC	CATSRERIQETQYF
NA	TRBV19	14	TRBJ2-2	NA	TGTGCCAGTACCGAGACGGGGAACACCGGGGAGCTGTTTTTT	CASTETGNTGELFF
NA	TRBV7-2	12	TRBJ2-7	NA	TGTGCCAGCAGCTCGGACAGATTCAAGCAGTACTTC	CASSSDRFKQYF
NA	TRBV6-5	14	TRBJ1-2	TRBD1	TGTGCCAGCAGCCGTGGGACAGGGGGCGATGGCTACACCTTC	CASSRGTGGDGYTF
NA	TRBV7-9	15	TRBJ2-4	TRBD1	TGTGCCAGCAGCCGGGGACAGCAAGCCAAAAACATTCAGTACTTC	CASSRGQQAKNIQYF
NA	TRBV14	14	TRBJ2-1	NA	TGTGCCAGCAGTCGACAGCGAACCTACAATGAGCAGTTCTTC	CASSRQRTYNEQFF
NA	TRBV5-6	16	TRBJ2-7	TRBD1	TGTGCCAGCAGCCAGGGGCCGGGACAGGGGGGTCGCGAGCAGTACTTC	CASSQGPGQGGREQYF
few	TRBV7-9	17	TRBJ1-4	NA	TGTGCCAGCAGCTTACCCGCCGGGAGTGGGGGAAATGAAAAACTGTTTTTT	CASSLPAGSGGNEKLFF
NA	TRBV9	18	TRBJ1-6	TRBD1	TGTGCCAGCAGCGCCCCCCGACAGGGAAGATCCTATAATTCACCCCTCCACTTT	CASSAPRQGRSYNSPLHF
NA	TRBV28	14	TRBJ1-1	NA	TGTGCCAGCAGTTTATTCGGGGGGCACACTGAAGCTTTCTTT	CASSLFGGHTEAFF
NA	TRBV4-2	15	TRBJ2-7	NA	TGTGCCAGCAGCCAAGCCGAGGCCTCCCCTGGCGAGCAGTACTTC	CASSQAEASPGEQYF
NA	TRBV19	14	TRBJ1-5	TRBD1	TGTGCCAGTAGTATACGGGACAGGGGTCAGCCCCAGCATTTT	CASSIRDRGQPQHF
once	TRBV6-6	16	TRBJ1-1	NA	TGTGCCAGCAGTTACTTATCGACGGGGAGGCGGGCTGAAGCTTTCTTT	CASSYLSTGRRAEAFF
NA	TRBV19	16	TRBJ1-6	NA	TGTGCCAGTAGTATGGTAGAGACAGCCTATAATTCACCCCTCCACTTT	CASSMVETAYNSPLHF
NA	TRBV4-3	14	TRBJ1-4	NA	TGCGCCAGCAGCCAAAGCCAGGGTGGCGAAAAACTGTTTTTT	CASSQSQGGEKLFF
NA	TRBV6-1	15	TRBJ1-1	NA	TGTGCCAGCAGTGACGGGGGGAAGATGAACACTGAAGCTTTCTTT	CASSDGGKMNTEAFF
NA	TRBV5-1	16	TRBJ1-3	TRBD1	TGCGCCAGCAGCTACCAACAGGGGGGCCTGGGAAACACCATATATTTT	CASSYQQGGLGNTIYF
NA	TRBV28	15	TRBJ2-7	TRBD1	TGTGCCAGCAGTTTCCCGGGACAGGCTACCTACGAGCAGTACTTC	CASSFPGQATYEQYF
NA	TRBV30	12	TRBJ2-1	TRBD2	TGTGCCTGGACACGGACTAGCGGGAGGCAGTTCTTC	CAWTRTSGRQFF
NA	TRBV12-5	12	TRBJ1-1	NA	TGTGCTAGTGGTTTGGAACCGACAGAGGTATTCTTT	CASGLEPTEVFF
NA	TRBV6-5	15	TRBJ1-2	NA	TGTGCCAGCATGACGGACAGTCAACGAAACTATGGCTACACCTTC	CASMTDSQRNYGYTF